The following is a TCR beta chain sequence with its context. The V gene end was trimmed by 2 bases and the J gene end by 1 base; junction bases not matched to a gene: 10. The CDR3 length is 19 residues. Germline assignment: CDR1 LNHDA and CDR2 SQIVND (reference sequence). The sample comes from a study of blood T cell repertoires in COVID-19. The overall study: Specimens from acute and convalescent COVID-19 originated in the United States, Italy and Spain. PBMCs, B-cell-depleted T cells, or T cells were the source of the cDNA or gDNA that made up the material.

Authors' processing steps: The authors estimated nucleated cell counts from reference gene primer amplification. Measured with immunoSEQ multiplex PCR; TCRdb has only the in-frame clones, and not every one. Clone size and V and J calls were adopted from that table, with D and trimming inferred from the DNA. Of approximately 170,000 clones in the sample, about nine tenths are singletons; the top ten hold roughly 24%. The specimen sequenced was peripheral blood. The chain has TRBV19 and TRBJ2-4; the match to TRBD1 covers 11 bases. The clonotype comes from a man aged 55 to 70 with acute or convalescent COVID-19. In DNA form, the CDR3 reads TGTGCCAGTAGTATATGGACAGGGGGCTTCGGAGGTGCCAAAAACATTCAGTACTTC. Translating it yields CASSIWTGGFGGAKNIQYF.